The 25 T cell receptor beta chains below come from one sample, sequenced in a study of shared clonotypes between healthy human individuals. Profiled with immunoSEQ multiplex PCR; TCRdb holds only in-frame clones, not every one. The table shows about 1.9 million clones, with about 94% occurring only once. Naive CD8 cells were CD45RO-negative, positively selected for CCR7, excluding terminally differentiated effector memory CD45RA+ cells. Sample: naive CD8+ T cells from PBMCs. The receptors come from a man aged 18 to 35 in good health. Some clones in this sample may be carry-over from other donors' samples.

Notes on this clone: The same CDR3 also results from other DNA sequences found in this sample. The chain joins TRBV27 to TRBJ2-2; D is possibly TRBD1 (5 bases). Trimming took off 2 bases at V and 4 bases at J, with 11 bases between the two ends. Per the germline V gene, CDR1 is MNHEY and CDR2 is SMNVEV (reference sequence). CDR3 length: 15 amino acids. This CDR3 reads CASSLVGAGTGELFF. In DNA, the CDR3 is TGTGCCAGCAGTTTAGTAGGGGCTGGCACCGGGGAGCTGTTTTTT.

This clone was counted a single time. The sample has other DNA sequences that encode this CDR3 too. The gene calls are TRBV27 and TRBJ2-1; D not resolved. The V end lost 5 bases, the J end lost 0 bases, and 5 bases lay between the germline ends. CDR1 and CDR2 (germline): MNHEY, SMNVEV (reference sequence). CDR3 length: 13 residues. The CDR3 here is CASSLDSYNEQFF. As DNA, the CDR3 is TGTGCCAGCAGTCTGGACTCCTACAATGAGCAGTTCTTC.

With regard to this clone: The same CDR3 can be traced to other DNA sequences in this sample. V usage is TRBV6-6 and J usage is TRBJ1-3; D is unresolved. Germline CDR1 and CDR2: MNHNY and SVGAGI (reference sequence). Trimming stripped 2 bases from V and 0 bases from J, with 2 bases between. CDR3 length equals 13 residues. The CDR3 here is CASSYLSGNTIYF. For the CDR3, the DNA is TGTGCCAGCAGTTACCTCTCTGGAAACACCATATATTTT.

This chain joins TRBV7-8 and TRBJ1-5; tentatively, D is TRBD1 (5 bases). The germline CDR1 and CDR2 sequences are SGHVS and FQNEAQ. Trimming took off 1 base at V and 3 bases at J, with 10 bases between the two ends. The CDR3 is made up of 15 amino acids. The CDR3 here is CASSLGQGLNQPQHF. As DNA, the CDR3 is TGTGCCAGCAGCTTAGGGCAGGGTCTCAATCAGCCCCAGCATTTT.

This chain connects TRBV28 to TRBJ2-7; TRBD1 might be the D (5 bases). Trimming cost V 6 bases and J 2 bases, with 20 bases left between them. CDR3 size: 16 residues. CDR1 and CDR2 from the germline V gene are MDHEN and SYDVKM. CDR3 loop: CASRTTGQGLTYEQYF. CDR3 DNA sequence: TGTGCCAGCAGAACCACCGGGCAGGGCCTCACCTACGAGCAGTACTTC.

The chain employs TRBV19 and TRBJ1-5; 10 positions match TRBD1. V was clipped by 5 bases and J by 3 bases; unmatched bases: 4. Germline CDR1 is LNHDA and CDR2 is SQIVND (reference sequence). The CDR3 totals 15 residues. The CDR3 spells CASSPGTGVNQPQHF. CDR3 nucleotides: TGTGCCAGTAGTCCGGGGACAGGGGTCAATCAGCCCCAGCATTTT.

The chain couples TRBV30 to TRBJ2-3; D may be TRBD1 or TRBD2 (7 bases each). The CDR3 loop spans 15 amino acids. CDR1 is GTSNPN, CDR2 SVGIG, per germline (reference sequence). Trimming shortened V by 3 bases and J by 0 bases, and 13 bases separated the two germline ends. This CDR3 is CAWRYRGLSTDTQYF. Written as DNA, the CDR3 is TGTGCCTGGAGGTACAGGGGACTAAGCACAGATACGCAGTATTTT.

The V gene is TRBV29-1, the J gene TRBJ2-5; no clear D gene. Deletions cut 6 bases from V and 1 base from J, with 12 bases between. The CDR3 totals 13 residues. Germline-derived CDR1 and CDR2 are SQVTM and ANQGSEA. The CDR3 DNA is TGCAGCGTGGTTCTAGGGATCCAAGAGACCCAGTACTTC. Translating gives CSVVLGIQETQYF.

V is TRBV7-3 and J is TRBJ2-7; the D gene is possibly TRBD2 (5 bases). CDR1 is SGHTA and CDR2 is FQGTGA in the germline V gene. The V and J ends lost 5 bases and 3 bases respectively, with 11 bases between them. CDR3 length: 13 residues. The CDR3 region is CASSPGVLYEQYF. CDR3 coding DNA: TGTGCCAGCAGCCCCGGGGTCCTCTACGAGCAGTACTTC.

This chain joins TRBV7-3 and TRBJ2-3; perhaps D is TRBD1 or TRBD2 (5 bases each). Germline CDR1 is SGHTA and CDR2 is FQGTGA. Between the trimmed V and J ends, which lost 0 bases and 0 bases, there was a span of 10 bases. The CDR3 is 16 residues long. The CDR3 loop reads CASSLTGVASTDTQYF. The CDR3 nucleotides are TGTGCCAGCAGCTTAACGGGGGTAGCAAGCACAGATACGCAGTATTTT.

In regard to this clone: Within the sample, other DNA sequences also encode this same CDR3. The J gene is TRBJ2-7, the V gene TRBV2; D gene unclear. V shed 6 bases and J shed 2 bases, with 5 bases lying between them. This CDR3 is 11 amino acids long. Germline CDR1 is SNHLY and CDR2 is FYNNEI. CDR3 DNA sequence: TGTGCCAGCAGCCCGGCCTACGAGCAGTACTTC. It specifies CASSPAYEQYF.

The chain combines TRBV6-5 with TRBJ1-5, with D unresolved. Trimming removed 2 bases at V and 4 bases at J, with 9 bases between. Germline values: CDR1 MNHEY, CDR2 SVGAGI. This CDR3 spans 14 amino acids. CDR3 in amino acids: CASSYRAPNQPQHF. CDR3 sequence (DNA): TGTGCCAGCAGTTACAGGGCCCCAAATCAGCCCCAGCATTTT.

CDR3 region: CASSLAGHSYEQYF. The CDR3 nucleotides read TGTGCCAGCAGCTTAGCGGGGCACTCCTACGAGCAGTACTTC. V is TRBV7-9 and J is TRBJ2-7, with D tentatively TRBD1 (5 bases). The CDR3 contains 14 residues. CDR1 SEHNR and CDR2 FQNEAQ come from the germline V gene (reference sequence). The ends were cut back, 0 bases at V and 0 bases at J, with 6 bases in the middle.

CDR3 DNA sequence: TGTGCTAGTGGTCCAGACGGGGCCCATACTCCACCGAGCACCGGGGAGCTGTTTTTT. Amino acids: CASGPDGAHTPPSTGELFF. The chain is built from TRBV12-5 and TRBJ2-2; D tentatively reads TRBD1 or TRBD2 (5 bases each). Deletions cut 5 bases from V and 4 bases from J, with 26 bases between. The CDR3 sequence is 19 residues long. Germline V lookup: CDR1 LGHNT, CDR2 FRNRAP.

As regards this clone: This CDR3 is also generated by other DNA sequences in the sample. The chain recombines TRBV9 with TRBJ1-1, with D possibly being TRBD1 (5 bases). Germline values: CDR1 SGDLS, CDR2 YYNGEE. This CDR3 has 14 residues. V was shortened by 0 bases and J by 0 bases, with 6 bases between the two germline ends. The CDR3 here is CASSVAGLNTEAFF. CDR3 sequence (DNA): TGTGCCAGCAGCGTAGCAGGGTTGAACACTGAAGCTTTCTTT.

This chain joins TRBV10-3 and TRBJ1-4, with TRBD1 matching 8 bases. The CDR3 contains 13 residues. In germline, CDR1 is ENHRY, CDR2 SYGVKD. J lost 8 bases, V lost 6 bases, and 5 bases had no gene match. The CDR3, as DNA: TGTGCCATCAGCAGGGGGCTGGGGGAAAAACTGTTTTTT. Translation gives CAISRGLGEKLFF.

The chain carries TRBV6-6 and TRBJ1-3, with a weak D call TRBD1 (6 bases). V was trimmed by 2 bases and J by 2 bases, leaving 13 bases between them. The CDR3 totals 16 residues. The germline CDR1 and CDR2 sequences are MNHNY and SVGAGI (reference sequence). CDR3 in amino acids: CASSYATRGPGNTIYF. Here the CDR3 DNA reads TGTGCCAGCAGTTACGCGACCCGGGGGCCTGGAAACACCATATATTTT.

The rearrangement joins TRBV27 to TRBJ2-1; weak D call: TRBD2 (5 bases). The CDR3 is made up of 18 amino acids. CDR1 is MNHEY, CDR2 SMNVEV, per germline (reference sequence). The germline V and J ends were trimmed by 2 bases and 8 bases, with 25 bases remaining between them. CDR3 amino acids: CASSLRPGGGLMIYEQFF. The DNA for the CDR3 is TGTGCCAGCAGTTTAAGACCCGGAGGTGGCCTTATGATTTATGAGCAGTTCTTC.

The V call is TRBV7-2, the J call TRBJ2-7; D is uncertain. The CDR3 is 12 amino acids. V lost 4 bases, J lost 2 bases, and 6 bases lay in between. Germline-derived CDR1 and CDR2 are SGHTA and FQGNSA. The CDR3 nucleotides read TGTGCCAGCAGCTACGGTCCCTACGAGCAGTACTTC. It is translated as CASSYGPYEQYF.

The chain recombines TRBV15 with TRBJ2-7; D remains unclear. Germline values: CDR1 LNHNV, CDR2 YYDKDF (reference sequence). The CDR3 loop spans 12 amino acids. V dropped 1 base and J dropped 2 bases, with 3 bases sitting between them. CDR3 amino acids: CATSRAPYEQYF. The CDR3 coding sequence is TGTGCCACCAGCAGAGCCCCCTACGAGCAGTACTTC.

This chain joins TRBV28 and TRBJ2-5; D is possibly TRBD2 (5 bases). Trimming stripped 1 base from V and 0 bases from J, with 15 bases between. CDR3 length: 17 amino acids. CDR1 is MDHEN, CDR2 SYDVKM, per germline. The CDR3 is CASSLSPDYSYQETQYF. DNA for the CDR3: TGTGCCAGCAGTTTATCCCCAGACTACTCGTACCAAGAGACCCAGTACTTC.

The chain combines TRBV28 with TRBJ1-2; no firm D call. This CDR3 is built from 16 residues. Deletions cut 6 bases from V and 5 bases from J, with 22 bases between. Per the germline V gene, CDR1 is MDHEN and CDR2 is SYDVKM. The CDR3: CASSRFKASDTYGYTF. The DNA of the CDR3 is TGTGCCAGCAGCCGTTTCAAGGCCTCGGATACTTATGGCTACACCTTC.

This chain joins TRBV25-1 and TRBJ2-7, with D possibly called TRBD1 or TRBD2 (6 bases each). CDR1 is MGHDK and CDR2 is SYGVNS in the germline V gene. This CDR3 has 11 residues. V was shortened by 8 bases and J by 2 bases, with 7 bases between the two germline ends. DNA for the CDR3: TGTGCCAGCCGGGGGCCCTACGAGCAGTACTTC. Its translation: CASRGPYEQYF.

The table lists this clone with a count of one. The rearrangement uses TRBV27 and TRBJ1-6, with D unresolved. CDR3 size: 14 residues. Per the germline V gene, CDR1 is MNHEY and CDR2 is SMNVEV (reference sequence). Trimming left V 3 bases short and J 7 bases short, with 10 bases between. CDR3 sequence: CASSLVARNSPLHF. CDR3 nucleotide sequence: TGTGCCAGCAGTTTGGTGGCGCGGAATTCACCCCTCCACTTT.

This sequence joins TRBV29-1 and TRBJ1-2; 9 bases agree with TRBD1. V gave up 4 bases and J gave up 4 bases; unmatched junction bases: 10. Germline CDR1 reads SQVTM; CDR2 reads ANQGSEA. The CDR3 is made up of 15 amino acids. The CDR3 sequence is CSVVKWTGVVYGYTF. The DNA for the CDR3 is TGCAGCGTTGTTAAGTGGACAGGGGTTGTCTATGGCTACACCTTC.